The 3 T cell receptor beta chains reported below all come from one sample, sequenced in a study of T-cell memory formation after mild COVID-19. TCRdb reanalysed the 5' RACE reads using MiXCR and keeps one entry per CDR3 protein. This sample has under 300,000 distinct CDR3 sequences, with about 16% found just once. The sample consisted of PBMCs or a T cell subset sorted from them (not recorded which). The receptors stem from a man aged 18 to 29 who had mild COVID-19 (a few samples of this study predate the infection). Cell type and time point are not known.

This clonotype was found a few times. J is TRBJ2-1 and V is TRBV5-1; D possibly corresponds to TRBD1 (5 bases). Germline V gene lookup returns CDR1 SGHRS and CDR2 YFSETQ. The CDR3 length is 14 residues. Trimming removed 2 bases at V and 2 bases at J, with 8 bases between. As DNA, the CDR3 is TGCGCCAGCAGCTTTCAGGGAACCTACAATGAGCAGTTCTTC. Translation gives CASSFQGTYNEQFF.

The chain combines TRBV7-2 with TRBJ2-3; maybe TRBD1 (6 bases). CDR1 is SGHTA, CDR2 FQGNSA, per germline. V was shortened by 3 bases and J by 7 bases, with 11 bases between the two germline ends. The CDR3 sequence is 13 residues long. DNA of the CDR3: TGTGCCAGCAGCTTTGGACAGATCAATACGCAGTATTTT. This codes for CASSFGQINTQYF.

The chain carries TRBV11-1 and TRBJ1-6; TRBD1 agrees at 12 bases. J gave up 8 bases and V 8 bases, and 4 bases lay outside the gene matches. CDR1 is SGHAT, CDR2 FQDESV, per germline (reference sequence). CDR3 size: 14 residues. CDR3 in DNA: TGTGCCAGCGGGGACAGGGGGCTGTATTCACCCCTCCACTTT. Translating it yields CASGDRGLYSPLHF. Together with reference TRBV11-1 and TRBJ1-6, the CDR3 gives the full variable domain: EAEVAQSPRYKITEKSQAVAFWCDPISGHATLYWYRQILGQGPELLVQFQDESVVDDSQLPKDRFSAERLKGVDSTLKIQPAELGDSAMYLCASGDRGLYSPLHFGNGTRLTVT.